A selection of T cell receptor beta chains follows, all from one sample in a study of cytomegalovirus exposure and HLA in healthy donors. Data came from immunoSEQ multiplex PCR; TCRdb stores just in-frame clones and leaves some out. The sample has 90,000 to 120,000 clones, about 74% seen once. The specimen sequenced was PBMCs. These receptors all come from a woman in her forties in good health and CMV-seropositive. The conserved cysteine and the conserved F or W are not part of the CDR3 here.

cdr3_aa: ASSERGSRSPLH
j_call: TRBJ1-6
v_call: TRBV2

cdr3_aa: ASSGTSQGGETQY
j_call: TRBJ2-5
v_call: TRBV5-1

cdr3_aa: ASSSGDVGETQY
j_call: TRBJ2-5
v_call: TRBV5-6

cdr3_aa: ASSYRQGLSYEQY
j_call: TRBJ2-7
v_call: TRBV6-6

cdr3_aa: ATSRETGGTGNTIY
j_call: TRBJ1-3
v_call: TRBV15

cdr3_aa: ASSLVSGGRSSGELF
j_call: TRBJ2-2
v_call: TRBV11-2

cdr3_aa: ASSHYQETQY
j_call: TRBJ2-5
v_call: TRBV18

cdr3_aa: ASSLSQGGRANEKLF
j_call: TRBJ1-4
v_call: TRBV5-1

cdr3_aa: ASSGTENSPLH
j_call: TRBJ1-6
v_call: TRBV2

cdr3_aa: ASLYDSIYGYT
j_call: TRBJ1-2
v_call: TRBV6-1

cdr3_aa: ASSVGGDGGYNEQF
j_call: TRBJ2-1
v_call: TRBV19

cdr3_aa: ASSEGAGHADTQY
j_call: TRBJ2-3
v_call: TRBV2

cdr3_aa: ASSDPYTYEQY
j_call: TRBJ2-7
v_call: TRBV6-1

cdr3_aa: ASSSRGRGGNEQY
j_call: TRBJ2-7
v_call: TRBV7-2

cdr3_aa: ASSQGAGTGTYEQY
j_call: TRBJ2-7
v_call: TRBV4-1

cdr3_aa: ASSIDVPGTGGQETQY
j_call: TRBJ2-5
v_call: TRBV19

cdr3_aa: ASSLARRLDGNYEQY
j_call: TRBJ2-7
v_call: TRBV7-9

cdr3_aa: AWSVPSGGIYNEQF
j_call: TRBJ2-1
v_call: TRBV30

cdr3_aa: ASSPRVIGGPYSPLH
j_call: TRBJ1-6
v_call: TRBV13

cdr3_aa: ASSLEGNNSPLH
j_call: TRBJ1-6
v_call: TRBV7-9

cdr3_aa: AWSWGGSNQPQH
j_call: TRBJ1-5
v_call: TRBV30

cdr3_aa: ASSSAGGKNTEAF
j_call: TRBJ1-1
v_call: TRBV6-6

cdr3_aa: ASSSGPSGGPAPEQF
j_call: TRBJ2-1
v_call: TRBV27

cdr3_aa: AWGLPGYGYT
j_call: TRBJ1-2
v_call: TRBV30

cdr3_aa: ASSLSRDQPQH
j_call: TRBJ1-5
v_call: TRBV7-2

cdr3_aa: ASSRRGAYEQY
j_call: TRBJ2-7
v_call: TRBV19

cdr3_aa: STAYTEAF
j_call: TRBJ1-1
v_call: TRBV20-1

cdr3_aa: ASSLGTGSSGNTIY
j_call: TRBJ1-3
v_call: TRBV5-1

cdr3_aa: ASSQVGTSGVYEQY
j_call: TRBJ2-7
v_call: TRBV4-2

cdr3_aa: ASSLGDSIYEQY
j_call: TRBJ2-7
v_call: TRBV5-1

cdr3_aa: AWSVRGLQPQH
j_call: TRBJ1-5
v_call: TRBV30

cdr3_aa: AWSAPGRRSSGGYT
j_call: TRBJ1-2
v_call: TRBV30

cdr3_aa: ASSLEGTYTEAF
j_call: TRBJ1-1
v_call: TRBV7-9

cdr3_aa: ASTRGGGSTDEQY
j_call: TRBJ2-7
v_call: TRBV6-5

cdr3_aa: ASSLAAYNEQF
j_call: TRBJ2-1
v_call: TRBV7-3

cdr3_aa: AGGETDTQY
j_call: TRBJ2-3
v_call: TRBV6-1

cdr3_aa: ASSARTGSQETQY
j_call: TRBJ2-5
v_call: TRBV7-9

cdr3_aa: ASRRDRSSGNTIY
j_call: TRBJ1-3
v_call: TRBV19

cdr3_aa: SVSGTSGGSYEQY
j_call: TRBJ2-7
v_call: TRBV29-1

cdr3_aa: ASSARETQY
j_call: TRBJ2-5
v_call: TRBV7-7

cdr3_aa: ASSTSMEGYT
j_call: TRBJ1-2
v_call: TRBV5-1

cdr3_aa: ASSPTGQNTGELF
j_call: TRBJ2-2
v_call: TRBV2

cdr3_aa: ASSLSWGRTEAF
j_call: TRBJ1-1
v_call: TRBV7-8

cdr3_aa: ASSLVGGRYEQY
j_call: TRBJ2-7
v_call: TRBV5-1

cdr3_aa: ASSRTGVGGYEQY
j_call: TRBJ2-7
v_call: TRBV6-5

cdr3_aa: ASSPRVVQEAQY
j_call: TRBJ2-3
v_call: TRBV4-3

cdr3_aa: ASRSLEDYGYT
j_call: TRBJ1-2
v_call: TRBV28

cdr3_aa: ASSYDRESYEQY
j_call: TRBJ2-7
v_call: TRBV5-6

cdr3_aa: ASSQDLGRGDTGELF
j_call: TRBJ2-2
v_call: TRBV4-3

cdr3_aa: ASSYGQFYNEQF
j_call: TRBJ2-1
v_call: TRBV7-9

cdr3_aa: ASSLGNAVGTDTQY
j_call: TRBJ2-3
v_call: TRBV5-1